The source of this TCR beta chain is a study of OX40 agonist ivuxolimab in advanced cancers. This clone was counted between two and nine times. Its antigen is not identified. Assay used: immunoSEQ multiplex PCR; TCRdb lists only in-frame clones, some missing. The table lists 65,000 to 70,000 clones, 65% to 85% of them singletons. Germline CDR1 is SGHRS and CDR2 is YFSETQ. The CDR3 consists of 16 residues. The trim removed 4 bases at V and 4 bases at J, leaving 9 bases unmatched. Autoimmune disease history or systemic immunosuppression barred patients. The study's findings and limits: Clonal expansion by week 6 occurred in CD4+ and CD8+ blood T cells (at 0.1 to 3.0 mg/kg). Expanded clones were, on average, more numerous in CD8+ T cells than in CD4+.

This sample comprised CD4+ or CD8+ T cells sorted from blood, obtained in a trial of the OX40 agonist ivuxolimab. The TCR sequence derives from an adult with an advanced solid tumor such as melanoma, head and neck, liver or kidney cancer. V usage is TRBV5-1 and J usage is TRBJ2-3; 10 bases map to TRBD2. In DNA form, the CDR3 reads TGCGCCAGCAGCCCCCAGGGGCTAGCGGGGGCAGATACGCAGTATTTT. It is translated as CASSPQGLAGADTQYF.